Listed below are T cell receptor beta chains from one sample, sequenced in a study of blood T cell repertoires in COVID-19. Libraries were prepared by immunoSEQ multiplex PCR; TCRdb keeps only in-frame clonotypes and omits some of them. The data contain around 270,000 clones, 80% to 90% of them singletons. The material sequenced was peripheral blood. These receptors originate from a middle-aged man with acute or convalescent COVID-19. Both conserved end residues are part of each CDR3. D genes are given only for firm matches. Not every row has a clone size; where given, it reads once, few, many or a size class.

J,D,V,size,DNA,CDR3
TRBJ2-7,TRBD1,TRBV6-5,.,TGTGCCAGCAGCATTGACAGGGGGTTCCCCTACGAGCAGTACTTC,CASSIDRGFPYEQYF
TRBJ1-3,.,TRBV6-6,.,TGTGCCAGCAGTTACGGGGGCGTAGCTGGAAACACCATATATTTT,CASSYGGVAGNTIYF
TRBJ2-4,.,TRBV6-5,.,TGTGCCATCACTATCGGGGGTCTATCAAACATTCAGTACTTC,CAITIGGLSNIQYF
TRBJ1-5,.,TRBV5-6,.,TGTGCCAGCAGCTTCCGGGGTAGCAATCAGCCCCAGCATTTT,CASSFRGSNQPQHF
TRBJ2-3,.,TRBV2,.,TGTGCCAGCAGTGAAGCGCGGGATACGCAGTATTTT,CASSEARDTQYF
TRBJ2-2,.,TRBV5-4,.,TGTGCCTCCAGAGTCGGGGGGCCCGGGGAGCTGTTTTTT,CASRVGGPGELFF
TRBJ2-2,TRBD1,TRBV24-1,.,TGTGCCACCAGCTCCGGACAGGGCGGAACCGGGGAGCTGTTTTTT,CATSSGQGGTGELFF
TRBJ1-4,.,TRBV2,.,TGTGCCAGCAGCCCAGGATGGGGAGTGGATGAAAAACTGTTTTTT,CASSPGWGVDEKLFF
TRBJ2-2,.,TRBV5-1,few,TGCGCCAGCAGCCCCCTGACTACCCTGAACACCGGGGAGCTGTTTTTT,CASSPLTTLNTGELFF
TRBJ2-1,TRBD1,TRBV10-3,.,TGTGCCATCAGTACGAGGACAGGCCACTCCTACAATGAGCAGTTCTTC,CAISTRTGHSYNEQFF
TRBJ2-1,TRBD2,TRBV5-4,.,TGTGCCAGCAGCTTGGGGGGCTCTAGCGGGTATAATGAGCAGTTCTTC,CASSLGGSSGYNEQFF
TRBJ1-2,.,TRBV6-1,.,TGTGCCAGCAGTGAAGGTATAGGCAGGCCTGGATATGGCTACACCTTC,CASSEGIGRPGYGYTF
TRBJ2-3,.,TRBV5-1,.,TGCGCCAGCAACTTATGGCTCGGCACAGATACGCAGTATTTT,CASNLWLGTDTQYF
TRBJ2-2,.,TRBV6-5,.,TGTGCCAGCAGTTTACAGGCTTTGAACACCGGGGAGCTGTTTTTT,CASSLQALNTGELFF